A selection of T cell receptor beta chains follows, all from one sample in a study of response to subunit inactivated influenza vaccine. MiXCR, run by TCRdb on the RT-PCR reads, gives a single entry per CDR3 protein. The sample comprises some 540,000 distinct CDR3 sequences, around 21% of which are singletons, and 2.5% to 3% rests with the top ten. These same records also appear under a second study, on T cells expressing NK-cell markers.

This specimen consisted of CD4+ T cells sorted from PBMCs, obtained 12 days after vaccination. The origin of the receptors is a man between 50 and 59 years old who received an inactivated influenza vaccine. Each CDR3 is given with its conserved first and last residue. The D gene is left open where the match is weak. Some rows have no size entry. The others give once, few or many, or a class for an expanded clone.

abundance: few; v_gene: TRBV6-1; d_gene: .; j_gene: TRBJ2-5; CDR3nt: TGTGCCAGCAGTGTCGAGAACCAAGAGACCCAGTACTTC; CDR3aa: CASSVENQETQYF
abundance: .; v_gene: TRBV7-9; d_gene: .; j_gene: TRBJ1-5; CDR3nt: TGTGCCAGCAGCTTAGCGGGGGGCAGACCCCAGCATTTT; CDR3aa: CASSLAGGRPQHF
abundance: .; v_gene: TRBV6-2/TRBV6-3; d_gene: TRBD1; j_gene: TRBJ1-1; CDR3nt: TGTGCCAGCAGTTACACCCGACAGGGTAGCACTGAAGCTTTCTTT; CDR3aa: CASSYTRQGSTEAFF
abundance: few; v_gene: TRBV7-9; d_gene: .; j_gene: TRBJ2-1; CDR3nt: TGTGCCAGCACCCCCACCCCGGGCAATGAGCAGTTCTTC; CDR3aa: CASTPTPGNEQFF
abundance: .; v_gene: TRBV12-3/TRBV12-4; d_gene: TRBD1; j_gene: TRBJ1-5; CDR3nt: TGTGCCAGCAGGCCGGGACAGGTCAATCAGCCCCAGCATTTT; CDR3aa: CASRPGQVNQPQHF
abundance: .; v_gene: TRBV20-1; d_gene: .; j_gene: TRBJ2-1; CDR3nt: TGCAGGGACCTGGGAGAGAATGAGCAGTTCTTC; CDR3aa: CRDLGENEQFF
abundance: .; v_gene: TRBV28; d_gene: TRBD2; j_gene: TRBJ2-5; CDR3nt: TGTGCCAGCAGAGTCCTCGGGGGGATGGAGACCCAGTACTTC; CDR3aa: CASRVLGGMETQYF
abundance: few; v_gene: TRBV5-1; d_gene: TRBD1; j_gene: TRBJ1-4; CDR3nt: TGCGCCAGCAGTCAGGGGGCAGTGGGTCGAGAAAAACTGTTTTTT; CDR3aa: CASSQGAVGREKLFF
abundance: few; v_gene: TRBV20-1; d_gene: .; j_gene: TRBJ1-5; CDR3nt: TGCAGTGCCCCCAGGGGAGATCAGCCCCAGCATTTT; CDR3aa: CSAPRGDQPQHF
abundance: .; v_gene: TRBV7-2; d_gene: TRBD2; j_gene: TRBJ2-3; CDR3nt: TGTGCCAGCAGCTTAGTGGGAGGGATCCAAGATACGCAGTATTTT; CDR3aa: CASSLVGGIQDTQYF
abundance: .; v_gene: TRBV3-1; d_gene: .; j_gene: TRBJ2-1; CDR3nt: TGTGCCAGCAGCCACTTACCGGGACTGGAGCAGTTCTTC; CDR3aa: CASSHLPGLEQFF
abundance: .; v_gene: TRBV4-2; d_gene: .; j_gene: TRBJ2-2; CDR3nt: TGTGCCAGCAGCCAAGAGGGGGGGGGCGCCGGGGAGCTGTTTTTT; CDR3aa: CASSQEGGGAGELFF
abundance: few; v_gene: TRBV6-2/TRBV6-3; d_gene: .; j_gene: TRBJ2-7; CDR3nt: TGTGCCAGCAGTTACTCAACCATGTACGAGCAGTACTTC; CDR3aa: CASSYSTMYEQYF
abundance: few; v_gene: TRBV7-6; d_gene: TRBD2; j_gene: TRBJ2-3; CDR3nt: TGTGCCAGCAGCTTAGTCCTCTCGGGGGGGCTCACAGATACGCAGTATTTT; CDR3aa: CASSLVLSGGLTDTQYF
abundance: .; v_gene: TRBV5-1; d_gene: TRBD2; j_gene: TRBJ2-5; CDR3nt: TGCGCCAGCAGCTTGTCAGTCGGGAGGGAAGAGACCCAGTACTTC; CDR3aa: CASSLSVGREETQYF
abundance: .; v_gene: TRBV18; d_gene: TRBD1; j_gene: TRBJ2-5; CDR3nt: TGTGCCAGCTCTCGACAGGGAAAAGGAGAGACCCAGTACTTC; CDR3aa: CASSRQGKGETQYF
abundance: few; v_gene: TRBV7-2; d_gene: .; j_gene: TRBJ2-7; CDR3nt: TGTGCCAGCAGCTCCACCCGGGATGATTACGAGCAGTACTTC; CDR3aa: CASSSTRDDYEQYF
abundance: .; v_gene: TRBV12-3/TRBV12-4; d_gene: TRBD1; j_gene: TRBJ1-4; CDR3nt: TGTGCCTCCCGACAGGGGGCAACTAATGAAAAACTGTTTTTT; CDR3aa: CASRQGATNEKLFF
abundance: few; v_gene: TRBV12-5; d_gene: TRBD2; j_gene: TRBJ2-1; CDR3nt: TGTGCTAGTGGTTTGGTACTAGCGGGGAATCAATTAAGAGAGCAGTTCTTC; CDR3aa: CASGLVLAGNQLREQFF
abundance: few; v_gene: TRBV29-1; d_gene: .; j_gene: TRBJ2-7; CDR3nt: TGCAGCGTTGAAGGGGGAGGCTACGAGCAGTACTTC; CDR3aa: CSVEGGGYEQYF
abundance: few; v_gene: TRBV29-1; d_gene: TRBD2; j_gene: TRBJ2-1; CDR3nt: TGCAGCGTTGTAGGGGCCGGGTTAGCGGGAGTTAGGGAGCAGTTCTTC; CDR3aa: CSVVGAGLAGVREQFF
abundance: few; v_gene: TRBV27; d_gene: TRBD1; j_gene: TRBJ2-5; CDR3nt: TGTGCCAGCAGTTCCCCCGGACAGGGTCTCGAGACCCAGTACTTC; CDR3aa: CASSSPGQGLETQYF
abundance: .; v_gene: TRBV28; d_gene: TRBD1; j_gene: TRBJ2-7; CDR3nt: TGTGCCAGCAGTCAAAACAGGGGACGCATCTACGAGCAGTACTTC; CDR3aa: CASSQNRGRIYEQYF
abundance: many; v_gene: TRBV11-2; d_gene: TRBD2; j_gene: TRBJ2-2; CDR3nt: TGTGCCAGCAGCTTAGTTTTCGGCGGGAGGGTCGTTGCCACCGGGGAGCTGTTTTTT; CDR3aa: CASSLVFGGRVVATGELFF
abundance: few; v_gene: TRBV6-5; d_gene: TRBD1; j_gene: TRBJ1-6; CDR3nt: TGTGCCAGCAGTTACCGGGACAGGGAAAATTCACCCCTCCACTTT; CDR3aa: CASSYRDRENSPLHF
abundance: few; v_gene: TRBV5-5; d_gene: .; j_gene: TRBJ1-1; CDR3nt: TGTGCCAGCAGCCGGGCCCTGAGGGACACTGAAGCTTTCTTT; CDR3aa: CASSRALRDTEAFF
abundance: .; v_gene: TRBV4-3; d_gene: .; j_gene: TRBJ2-1; CDR3nt: TGCGCCAGCAGTTCTTCCCAGGGGGGAAGGGGGTCCTACAATGAGCAGTTCTTC; CDR3aa: CASSSSQGGRGSYNEQFF
abundance: .; v_gene: TRBV6-5; d_gene: TRBD1; j_gene: TRBJ1-2; CDR3nt: TGTGCCAGCATGGCCAGGGGGTTCGGCTACACCTTC; CDR3aa: CASMARGFGYTF
abundance: .; v_gene: TRBV6-1; d_gene: .; j_gene: TRBJ2-1; CDR3nt: TGTGCCAGCAGTACCCGTGACTCAATGGGGCAGTTCTTC; CDR3aa: CASSTRDSMGQFF
abundance: few; v_gene: TRBV15; d_gene: .; j_gene: TRBJ1-2; CDR3nt: TGTGCCACCAGCAGAGCCCTGGAAGGGGGGTATGGCTACACCTTC; CDR3aa: CATSRALEGGYGYTF
abundance: few; v_gene: TRBV20-1; d_gene: .; j_gene: TRBJ2-5; CDR3nt: TGCAGTGCTAGAGATCGGGAACCGCTCGGGACCCAGTACTTC; CDR3aa: CSARDREPLGTQYF